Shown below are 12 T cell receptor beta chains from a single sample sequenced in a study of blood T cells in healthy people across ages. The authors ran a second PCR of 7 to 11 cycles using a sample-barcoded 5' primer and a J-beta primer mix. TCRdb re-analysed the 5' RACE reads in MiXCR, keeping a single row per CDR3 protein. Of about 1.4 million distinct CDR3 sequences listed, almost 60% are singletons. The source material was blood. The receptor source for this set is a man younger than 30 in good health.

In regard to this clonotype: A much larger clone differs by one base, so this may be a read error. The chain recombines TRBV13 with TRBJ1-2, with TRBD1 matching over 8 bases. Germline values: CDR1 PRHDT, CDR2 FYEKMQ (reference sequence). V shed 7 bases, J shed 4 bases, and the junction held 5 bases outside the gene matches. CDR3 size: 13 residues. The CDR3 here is CASNPTGAYGYTF. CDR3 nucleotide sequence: TGTGCCAGCAACCCGACAGGGGCCTATGGCTACACCTTC.

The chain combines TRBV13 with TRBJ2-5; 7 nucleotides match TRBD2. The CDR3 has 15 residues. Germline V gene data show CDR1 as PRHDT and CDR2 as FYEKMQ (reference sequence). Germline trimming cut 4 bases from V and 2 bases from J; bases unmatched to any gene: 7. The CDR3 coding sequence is TGTGCCAGCAGCTCCGGACTAGTCCATCAAGAGACCCAGTACTTC. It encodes CASSSGLVHQETQYF. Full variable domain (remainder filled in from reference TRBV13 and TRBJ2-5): AAGVIQSPRHLIKEKRETATLKCYPIPRHDTVYWYQQGPGQDPQFLISFYEKMQSDKGSIPDRFSAQQFSDYHSELNMSSLELGDSALYFCASSSGLVHQETQYFGPGTRLLVL.

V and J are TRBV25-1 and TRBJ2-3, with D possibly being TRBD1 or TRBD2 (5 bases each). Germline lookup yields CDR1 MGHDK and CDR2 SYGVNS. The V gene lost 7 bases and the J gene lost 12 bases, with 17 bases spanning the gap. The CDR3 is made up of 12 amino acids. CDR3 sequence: CASNLGAFPQYF. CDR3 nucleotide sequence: TGTGCCAGCAACCTCGGGGCCTTTCCCCAGTATTTT.

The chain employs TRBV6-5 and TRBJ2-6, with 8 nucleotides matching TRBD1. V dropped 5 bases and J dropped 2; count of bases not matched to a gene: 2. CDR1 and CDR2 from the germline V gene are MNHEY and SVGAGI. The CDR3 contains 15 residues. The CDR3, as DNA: TGTGCCAGCAGTAACAGGGGGGCTGGGGCCAACGTCCTGACTTTC. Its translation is CASSNRGAGANVLTF.

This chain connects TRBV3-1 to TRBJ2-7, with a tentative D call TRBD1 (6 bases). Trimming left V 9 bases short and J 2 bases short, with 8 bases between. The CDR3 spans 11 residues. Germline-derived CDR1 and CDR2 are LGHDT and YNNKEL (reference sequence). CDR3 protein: CARKGAYEQYF. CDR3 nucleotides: TGTGCCAGAAAGGGGGCCTACGAGCAGTACTTC.

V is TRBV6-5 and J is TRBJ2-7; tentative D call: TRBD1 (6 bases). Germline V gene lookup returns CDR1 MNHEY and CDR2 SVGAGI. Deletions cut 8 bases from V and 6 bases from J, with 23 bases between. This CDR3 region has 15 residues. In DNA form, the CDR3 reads TGTGCCAGCCGTCCCCTTACCCCGACAGGATCCGAGCAGTACTTC. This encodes CASRPLTPTGSEQYF.

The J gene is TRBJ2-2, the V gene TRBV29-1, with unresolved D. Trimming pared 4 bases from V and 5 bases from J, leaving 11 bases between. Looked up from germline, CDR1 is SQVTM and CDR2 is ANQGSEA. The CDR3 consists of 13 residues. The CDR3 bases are TGCAGCGTTGCCACAGTGGCTACCGGGGAGCTGTTTTTT. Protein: CSVATVATGELFF.

The chain's CDR3 is CASSELSLSYNEQFF. CDR3 in DNA: TGTGCCAGCAGTGAACTCTCCCTCTCCTACAATGAGCAGTTCTTC. J is TRBJ2-1 and V is TRBV6-1; D ambiguous. The CDR3 is 15 amino acids. V lost 2 bases and J 0 bases, leaving 8 bases between the germline ends. Germline V gene data show CDR1 as MNHNS and CDR2 as SASEGT.

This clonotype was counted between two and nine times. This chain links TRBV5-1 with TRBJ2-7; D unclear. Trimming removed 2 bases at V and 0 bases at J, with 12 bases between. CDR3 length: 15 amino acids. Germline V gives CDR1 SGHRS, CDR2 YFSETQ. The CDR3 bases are TGCGCCAGCAGCTTAGAACCTCGAATCTCCTACGAGCAGTACTTC. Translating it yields CASSLEPRISYEQYF.

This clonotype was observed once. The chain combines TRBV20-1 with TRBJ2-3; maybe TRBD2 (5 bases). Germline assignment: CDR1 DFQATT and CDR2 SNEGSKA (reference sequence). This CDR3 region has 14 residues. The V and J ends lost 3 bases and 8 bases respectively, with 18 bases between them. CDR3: CSARDPTRGGTQYF. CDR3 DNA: TGCAGTGCTAGGGATCCTACTAGAGGCGGTACGCAGTATTTT.

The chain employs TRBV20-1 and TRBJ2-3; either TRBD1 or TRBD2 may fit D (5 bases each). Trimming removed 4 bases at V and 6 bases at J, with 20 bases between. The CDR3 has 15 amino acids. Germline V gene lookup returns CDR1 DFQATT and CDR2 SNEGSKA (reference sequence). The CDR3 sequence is CSAIMRGAERDTQYF. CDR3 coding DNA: TGCAGTGCTATAATGAGGGGCGCAGAGCGGGATACGCAGTATTTT.

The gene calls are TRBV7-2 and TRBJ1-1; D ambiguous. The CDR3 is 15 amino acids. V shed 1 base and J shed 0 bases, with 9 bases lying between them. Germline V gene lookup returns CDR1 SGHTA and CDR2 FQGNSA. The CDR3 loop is CASSLGPIMNTEAFF. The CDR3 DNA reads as TGTGCCAGCAGCTTAGGTCCCATTATGAACACTGAAGCTTTCTTT.